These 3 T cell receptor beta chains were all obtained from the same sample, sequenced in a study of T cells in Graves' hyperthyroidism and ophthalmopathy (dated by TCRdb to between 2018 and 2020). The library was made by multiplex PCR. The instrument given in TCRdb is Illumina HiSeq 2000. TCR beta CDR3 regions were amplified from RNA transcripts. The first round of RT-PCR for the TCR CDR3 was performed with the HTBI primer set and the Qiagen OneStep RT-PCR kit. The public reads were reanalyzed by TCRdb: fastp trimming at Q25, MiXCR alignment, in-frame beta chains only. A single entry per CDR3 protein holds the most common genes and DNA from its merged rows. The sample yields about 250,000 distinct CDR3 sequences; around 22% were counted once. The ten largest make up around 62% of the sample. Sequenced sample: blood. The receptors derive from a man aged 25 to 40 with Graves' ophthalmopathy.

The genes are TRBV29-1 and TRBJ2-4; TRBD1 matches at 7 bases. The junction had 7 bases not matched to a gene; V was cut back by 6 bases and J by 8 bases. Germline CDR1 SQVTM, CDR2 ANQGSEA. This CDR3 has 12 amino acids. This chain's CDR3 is CSVIQGSDIQYF. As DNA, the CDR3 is TGCAGCGTCATACAGGGGTCGGACATTCAGTACTTC.

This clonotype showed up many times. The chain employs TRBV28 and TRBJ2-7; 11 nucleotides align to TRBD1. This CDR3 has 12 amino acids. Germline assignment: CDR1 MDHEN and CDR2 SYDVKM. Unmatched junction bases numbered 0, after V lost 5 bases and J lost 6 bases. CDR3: CASSGTGGEQYF. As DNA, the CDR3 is TGTGCCAGCAGTGGGACAGGGGGCGAGCAGTACTTC. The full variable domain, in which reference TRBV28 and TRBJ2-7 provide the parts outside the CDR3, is DVKVTQSSRYLVKRTGEKVFLECVQDMDHENMFWYRQDPGLGLRLIYFSYDVKMKEKGDIPEGYSVSREKKERFSLILESASTNQTSMYLCASSGTGGEQYFGPGTRLTVT.

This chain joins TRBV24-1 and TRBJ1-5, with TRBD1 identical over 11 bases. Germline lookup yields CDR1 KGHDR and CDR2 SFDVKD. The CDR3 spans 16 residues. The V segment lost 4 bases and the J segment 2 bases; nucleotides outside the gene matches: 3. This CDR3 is CATSEPGQGGNQPQHF. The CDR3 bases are TGTGCCACCAGTGAGCCGGGACAGGGGGGCAATCAGCCCCAGCATTTT.